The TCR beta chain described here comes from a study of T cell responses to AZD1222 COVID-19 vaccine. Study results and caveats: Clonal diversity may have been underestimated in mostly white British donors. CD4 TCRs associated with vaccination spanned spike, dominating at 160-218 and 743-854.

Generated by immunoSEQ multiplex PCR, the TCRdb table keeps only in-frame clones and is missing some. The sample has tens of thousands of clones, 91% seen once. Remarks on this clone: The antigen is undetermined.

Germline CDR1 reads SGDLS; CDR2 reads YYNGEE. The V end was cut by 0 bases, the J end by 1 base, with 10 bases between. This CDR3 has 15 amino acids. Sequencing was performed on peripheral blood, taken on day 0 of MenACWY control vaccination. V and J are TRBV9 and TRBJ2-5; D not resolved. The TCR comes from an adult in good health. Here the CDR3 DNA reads TGTGCCAGCAGCGTAGGGCCAGCGCCCCAAGAGACCCAGTACTTC. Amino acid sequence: CASSVGPAPQETQYF.